This note documents a single T cell receptor (beta chain) sequence. Per the original data handling: Scientists estimated how many nucleated cells there were by amplifying reference gene primers. Clones were read by immunoSEQ multiplex PCR, and TCRdb kept only the in-frame ones, dropping some. V, J and clone size reflect that table, while D and trimming were determined from the DNA. The data contain approximately 200,000 clones, almost 85% of them singletons. The source of the sample is a study of blood T cell repertoires in COVID-19. At the level of the study: The United States, Italy and Spain supplied acute and convalescent COVID-19 samples. PBMCs, B-cell-depleted T cells, or T cells provided the cDNA or gDNA that made up the material.

After removal of 4 bases from V and 2 bases from J, the junction contained 2 bases not matched to a gene. CDR3 length: 14 amino acids. Germline V lookup: CDR1 KGHSH, CDR2 LQKENI. This rearrangement joins TRBV18 to TRBJ2-5, with TRBD2 matching 9 bases. The sample comprised peripheral blood. The clonotype originates from a human donor with acute or convalescent COVID-19. The donor label of this sample is uncertain. The DNA for the CDR3 is TGTGCCAGCTCACGGACTAGCGAACAAGAGACCCAGTACTTC. Amino acid sequence: CASSRTSEQETQYF.